Described below is a single T cell receptor (beta chain) sequence and its context. Its target is not known. The sample belongs to a study of glioma-infiltrating T cells. Germline CDR1 and CDR2: SQVTM and ANQGSEA. The junction had 3 bases not matched to a gene; V was cut back by 4 bases and J by 7 bases. CDR3 length equals 12 residues. General observations from the study: Non-neoplastic patients had below-expected tissue-blood divergence, while all gliomas exceeded expectation.

Amplification of TCR alpha and beta CDR3 regions from RNA used iRepertoire nested multiplex PCR. TCRdb itself ran the multiplex PCR reads through MiXCR, one entry per CDR3 protein. Of more than 85,000 distinct CDR3 sequences in the sample, approximately 26% were seen once. The chain links TRBV29-1 to TRBJ1-2, with 10 bases lining up with TRBD1. The TCR was taken from a human donor with low-grade glioma or glioblastoma, undergoing nonglioma brain surgery, or in good health (not recorded which). Sequencing was performed on glioma tissue, nonneoplastic brain tissue, or PBMCs (not recorded which). The CDR3 spells CSVGQGARGYTF. For the CDR3, the DNA is TGCAGCGTTGGACAGGGGGCGCGTGGCTACACCTTC.